These 13 T cell receptor beta chains were sequenced from one sample in a study of blood T cell repertoires in COVID-19. Sequencing used immunoSEQ multiplex PCR; TCRdb keeps in-frame clones, though not all of them. The sample holds approximately 210,000 clones; about 90% are singletons and the top ten take 0.7% to 0.8%. The sample was peripheral blood. These receptors were taken from a woman in her sixties or seventies with acute or convalescent COVID-19.

The gene calls are TRBV12-3 or TRBV12-4 and TRBJ1-5, with D unclear. Deletions cut 5 bases from V and 7 bases from J, with 12 bases between. CDR3 length equals 13 residues. CDR3 amino acids: CASSEGSRQPQHF. CDR3 nucleotides: TGTGCCAGCAGTGAAGGCTCGCGGCAGCCCCAGCATTTT.

This clone was counted a single time. V and J are TRBV10-3 and TRBJ2-1; 9 bases are a match to TRBD1. The CDR3 runs to 13 residues. Germline CDR1 and CDR2: ENHRY and SYGVKD. After removal of 5 bases from V and 9 bases from J, the junction contained 5 bases not matched to a gene. In nucleotides, the CDR3 is TGTGCCATCAGTTCCGGGACAGGGAGTGAGCAGTTCTTC. Encoded protein: CAISSGTGSEQFF.

The CDR3 reads CAISDRGNTGELFF. The CDR3 nucleotides read TGTGCCATCTCAGACCGGGGAAACACCGGGGAGCTGTTTTTT. The rearrangement uses TRBV19 and TRBJ2-2, with a possible D match to TRBD2 (5 bases). V shed 10 bases and J shed 2 bases, with 14 bases lying between them. The CDR3 runs to 14 residues. Germline assignment: CDR1 LNHDA and CDR2 SQIVND (reference sequence). The entire variable domain, with the rest obtained from reference TRBV19 and TRBJ2-2, is as follows: DGGITQSPKYLFRKEGQNVTLSCEQNLNHDAMYWYRQDPGQGLRLIYYSQIVNDFQKGDIAEGYSVSREKKESFPLTVTSAQKNPTAFYLCAISDRGNTGELFFGEGSRLTVL.

The genes are TRBV4-1 and TRBJ2-1, with D perhaps matching TRBD1 (6 bases). V was trimmed by 4 bases and J by 0 bases, leaving 13 bases between them. The germline V gene has CDR1 MGHRA and CDR2 YSYEKL. CDR3 size: 16 residues. The CDR3 reads CASSPQTGSSYNEQFF. CDR3 in DNA: TGCGCCAGCAGCCCCCAAACAGGGAGCTCCTACAATGAGCAGTTCTTC.

The rearrangement joins TRBV11-2 to TRBJ2-7; 7 bases fit TRBD1. The junction had 8 bases not matched to a gene; V was cut back by 6 bases and J by 0 bases. There are 15 residues in the CDR3. The V gene's germline CDR1 is SGHAT and CDR2 FQNNGV. CDR3: CASRARDSRSYEQYF. In DNA, the CDR3 is TGTGCCAGCAGAGCCCGGGACAGCCGCTCCTACGAGCAGTACTTC.

J is TRBJ2-7 and V is TRBV5-1, with 10 nucleotides matching TRBD2. In germline, CDR1 is SGHRS, CDR2 YFSETQ. The V gene end was trimmed by 0 bases and the J gene end by 3 bases; junction bases not matched to a gene: 6. The CDR3 length is 16 residues. The CDR3 reads CASSLVGTSDLYEQYF. The DNA for the CDR3 is TGCGCCAGCAGCTTGGTAGGGACTAGCGACCTCTACGAGCAGTACTTC.

J is TRBJ2-7 and V is TRBV29-1, with 9 bases aligning to TRBD2. After removal of 4 bases from V and 0 bases from J, the junction contained 7 bases not matched to a gene. Germline V gene sequence: CDR1 SQVTM, CDR2 ANQGSEA. The CDR3 runs to 15 residues. CDR3 residues: CSVALASGTSYEQYF. CDR3 sequence (DNA): TGCAGCGTTGCTTTGGCTAGCGGGACCTCCTACGAGCAGTACTTC.

The CDR3 nucleotides are TGTGCCATCCCCCAGAATACTGGGGCCAACGTCCTGACTTTC. This translates into CAIPQNTGANVLTF. The gene calls are TRBV10-3 and TRBJ2-6; D call uncertain. CDR1 and CDR2 (germline): ENHRY, SYGVKD. CDR3 length: 14 residues. The V end lost 8 bases, the J end lost 2 bases, and 10 bases lay between the germline ends.

This rearrangement joins TRBV29-1 to TRBJ1-2; D is ambiguous. The germline V and J ends were trimmed by 3 bases and 0 bases, with 2 bases remaining between them. CDR3 length: 11 amino acids. Germline V gene data show CDR1 as SQVTM and CDR2 as ANQGSEA. The chain's CDR3 is CSVDTNYGYTF. The CDR3 DNA sequence: TGCAGCGTTGACACTAACTATGGCTACACCTTC. Combining the CDR3 with reference TRBV29-1 and TRBJ1-2 gives the whole variable domain SAVISQKPSRDICQRGTSLTIQCQVDSQVTMMFWYRQQPGQSLTLIATANQGSEATYESGFVIDKFPISRPNLTFSTLTVSNMSPEDSSIYLCSVDTNYGYTFGSGTRLTVV.

This clone was counted a single time. The chain joins TRBV3-1 (or the pseudogene TRBV3-2) to TRBJ2-7; tentatively, D is TRBD1 (6 bases). CDR1 is LGHDT, CDR2 YNNKEL, per germline (reference sequence). The CDR3 consists of 16 residues. With 4 bases removed from V and 1 base from J, the gap between germline ends came to 17 bases. In DNA form, the CDR3 reads TGTGCCAGCAGCCGGATCCTACAGGGTCGATCCTACGAGCAGTACTTC. Translated: CASSRILQGRSYEQYF.

This chain uses TRBV7-2 with TRBJ1-3; D remains unclear. The CDR3 runs to 16 residues. V gave up 4 bases and J gave up 0 bases, with 13 bases separating them. Germline V gives CDR1 SGHTA, CDR2 FQGNSA. CDR3: CASSCKRSTSGNTIYF. For the CDR3, the DNA is TGTGCCAGCAGCTGTAAACGGAGTACCTCTGGAAACACCATATATTTT.

The gene calls are TRBV24-1 and TRBJ2-2; TRBD2 aligns across 7 bases. Germline loops: CDR1 KGHDR, CDR2 SFDVKD. J was trimmed by 6 bases and V by 1 base; bases with no gene match: 4. CDR3 size: 15 residues. CDR3 sequence reads: CATSDFPGRAGELFF. DNA of the CDR3: TGTGCCACCAGTGATTTCCCTGGGAGGGCCGGGGAGCTGTTTTTT.

The chain links TRBV9 to TRBJ2-3; TRBD2 matches 8 bases. With V trimmed by 0 bases and J by 0 bases, 9 bases remained unmatched. CDR1 SGDLS and CDR2 YYNGEE come from the germline V gene. CDR3 length: 18 amino acids. CDR3 bases: TGTGCCAGCAGCGTAGGAGAGGGTGGCGGGGGGAGCACAGATACGCAGTATTTT. Residues: CASSVGEGGGGSTDTQYF. Full variable domain (missing parts from reference TRBV9 and TRBJ2-3): DSGVTQTPKHLITATGQRVTLRCSPRSGDLSVYWYQQSLDQGLQFLIQYYNGEERAKGNILERFSAQQFPDLHSELNLSSLELGDSALYFCASSVGEGGGGSTDTQYFGPGTRLTVL.